This is a list of T cell receptor beta chains from one sample in a study of T cells in Graves' hyperthyroidism and ophthalmopathy. TCRdb independently ran MiXCR on the multiplex PCR reads; one entry per CDR3 protein. The table has some 700,000 distinct CDR3 sequences, approximately 15% seen once. Sequenced input: blood. The receptors derive from a man over 45 with Graves' hyperthyroidism. The CDR3 runs from the conserved cysteine through the conserved F or W. Fields, in order: CDR3 length, V gene, D gene, J gene, clone size, CDR3 DNA, CDR3 protein. D genes are given only for firm matches. Clone size appears in some rows only: once, few, many, or a class for an expanded clone.

14	TRBV18	TRBD1	TRBJ1-2	-	TGTGCCAGCTCACCGGACAGGGAGGCGAGTGGCTACACCTTC	CASSPDREASGYTF
17	TRBV7-2	TRBD2	TRBJ2-1	many	TGTGCCAGCAGCTTAGCGCAAATAGCGGGGGCCTACAATGAGCAGTTCTTC	CASSLAQIAGAYNEQFF
14	TRBV11-2	-	TRBJ2-3	few	TGTGCCAGCAGCTTAGCAGCTGGCACAGATGCGCAGTATTTT	CASSLAAGTDAQYF
13	TRBV20-1	TRBD2	TRBJ2-7	-	TGCAGTGCTAATAGCGGGAGCTCCTACGAGCAGTACTTC	CSANSGSSYEQYF
14	TRBV20-1	TRBD2	TRBJ2-7	-	TGCAGTGCTGAGGACAGCGGGGGATACTACGAGCAGTACTTC	CSAEDSGGYYEQYF
14	TRBV10-3	-	TRBJ2-1	many	TGTGCCATCAGTGGGGGGACTCTCTACAATGAGCAGTTCTTC	CAISGGTLYNEQFF
15	TRBV5-1	-	TRBJ2-1	-	TGCGCCAGCAGCTTGGAAGGAGGGATATGGGATGAGCAGTTCTTC	CASSLEGGIWDEQFF
15	TRBV10-3	-	TRBJ2-6	many	TGTGCCATCCGGAAGGAGCACTCTGGGGCCAACGTCCTGACTTTC	CAIRKEHSGANVLTF
19	TRBV2	TRBD2	TRBJ2-2	many	TGTGCCGGCAGTGAAGCGCGATGGGGGGGAGGACTTTGGACCGGGGAGCTGTTTTTT	CAGSEARWGGGLWTGELFF
16	TRBV2	-	TRBJ2-1	many	TGTGCCAGCAGCGCGATGGGAGGAAGCTCCTACAATGAGCAGTTCTTC	CASSAMGGSSYNEQFF
15	TRBV30	-	TRBJ2-1	many	TGTGCCTGGAGCGTAGGGCAGGGTCATCACAATGAGCAGTTCTTC	CAWSVGQGHHNEQFF
14	TRBV13	TRBD1	TRBJ2-2	few	TGTGCCAGCAGCCGGACAGGATATACCGGGGAGCTGTTTTTT	CASSRTGYTGELFF
11	TRBV28	-	TRBJ2-1	many	TGTGCCATCCTCTCGAAGGCTGAGCAGTTCTTC	CAILSKAEQFF
15	TRBV28	TRBD1	TRBJ1-4	many	TGTGCCAGCAGTCGACAGGGGGCTGCTAATGAAAAACTGTTTTTT	CASSRQGAANEKLFF
15	TRBV6-1	TRBD1	TRBJ1-5	-	TGTGCCAGCACTGAGGCCGCCAGGGGGAATCAGCCCCAGCATTTT	CASTEAARGNQPQHF
13	TRBV7-9	-	TRBJ2-7	-	TGTGCCAGCTCTACTTCGGACACTTACGAGCAGTACTTC	CASSTSDTYEQYF
16	TRBV24-1	-	TRBJ2-3	many	TGTGCCACCAGTGATCCAGGCCGAGACGGCACAGATACGCAGTATTTT	CATSDPGRDGTDTQYF
11	TRBV30	-	TRBJ2-7	-	TGTGCCTGGAGTACAGACGGCGAGCAGTACTTC	CAWSTDGEQYF